These 14 T cell receptor beta chains were all obtained from the same sample, sequenced in a study of identical twins. Via MiXCR, TCRdb re-called the 5' RACE reads, giving one row per CDR3 protein. Of 510,000 or so distinct CDR3 sequences detected, 12% to 15% appear once; the ten largest clones hold more than 0.4%. This same sample was also taken into another study, of yellow fever vaccine responses in identical twins.

The material sequenced was CD4+ T cells sorted from blood. Every receptor here comes from a woman aged 18-29 years in good health.

This rearrangement joins TRBV6-1 to TRBJ2-6; D unresolved. V was shortened by 5 bases and J by 0 bases, with 17 bases between the two germline ends. Germline CDR1 MNHNS, CDR2 SASEGT. CDR3 size: 18 residues. Written as DNA, the CDR3 is TGTGCCAGCAGTACCGGGCTGGGCATATACTCTGGGGCCAACGTCCTGACTTTC. As protein: CASSTGLGIYSGANVLTF.

V gene TRBV9 combines with J gene TRBJ2-1; D is ambiguous. The CDR3 loop spans 13 amino acids. The V end was cut by 2 bases, the J end by 8 bases, with 11 bases between. CDR1 SGDLS and CDR2 YYNGEE come from the germline V gene. The CDR3 protein is CASSVSRIDEQFF. For the CDR3, the DNA is TGTGCCAGCAGCGTCTCTAGGATCGATGAGCAGTTCTTC.

The chain combines TRBV5-1 with TRBJ2-1, with D possibly matching TRBD2 (6 bases). Germline V CDR1 and CDR2: SGHRS, YFSETQ. V lost 0 bases to trimming and J lost 5 bases, with 9 bases between them. The CDR3 totals 14 residues. The CDR3 sequence: CASSLGTSNNEQFF. The CDR3 nucleotides read TGCGCCAGCAGCTTGGGCACTAGCAACAATGAGCAGTTCTTC.

The CDR3 is CASSPDGSGGTEAFF. The CDR3 coding sequence is TGTGCCAGCAGCCCCGACGGGTCGGGGGGCACTGAAGCTTTCTTT. V gene TRBV4-2 combines with J gene TRBJ1-1; TRBD1 might be the D (5 bases). The CDR3 is made up of 15 amino acids. Germline CDR1 is LGHNA and CDR2 is YNFKEQ. Trimming removed 4 bases at V and 4 bases at J, with 16 bases between.

This clonotype has ten or more counts. V gene TRBV14 combines with J gene TRBJ2-7; no clear D gene. From germline, CDR1 is SGHDN and CDR2 FVKESK. V was cut by 1 base and J by 1 base, with 8 bases left in between. The CDR3 spans 14 residues. Written as DNA, the CDR3 is TGTGCCAGCAGCCAAGCTCGGGTTTCCTACGAGCAGTACGTC. Its protein is CASSQARVSYEQYV.

This clonotype was observed a few times. This sequence joins TRBV7-8 and TRBJ2-4; 12 nucleotides match TRBD1. With V trimmed by 3 bases and J by 10 bases, 4 bases remained unmatched. The germline CDR1 and CDR2 sequences are SGHVS and FQNEAQ. CDR3 length: 14 residues. The CDR3 loop is CASSLGQGAEIQYF. The CDR3, as DNA: TGTGCCAGCAGCTTGGGACAGGGGGCCGAGATTCAGTACTTC.

This clonotype has more than one count but fewer than ten. This sequence joins TRBV15 and TRBJ2-3, with D unclear. The length of the CDR3 is 13 residues. V lost 0 bases and J lost 3, with 4 bases in between. Germline-derived CDR1 and CDR2 are LNHNV and YYDKDF (reference sequence). CDR3 coding DNA: TGTGCCACCAGCAGAGAGCCGACAGATACGCAGTATTTT. This sequence encodes CATSREPTDTQYF. The full variable domain, its missing parts supplied by reference TRBV15 and TRBJ2-3, is DAMVIQNPRYQVTQFGKPVTLSCSQTLNHNVMYWYQQKSSQAPKLLFHYYDKDFNNEADTPDNFQSRRPNTSFCFLDIRSPGLGDTAMYLCATSREPTDTQYFGPGTRLTVL.

This clonotype turned up a few times. The chain combines TRBV6-1 with TRBJ1-1; the D is unclear. CDR1 MNHNS and CDR2 SASEGT come from the germline V gene. The V and J ends lost 6 bases and 4 bases respectively, with 12 bases between them. This CDR3 spans 13 amino acids. The CDR3 DNA is TGTGCCAGCAGACCTTCTCCTCCCACTGAAGCTTTCTTT. It codes for CASRPSPPTEAFF.

The chain has TRBV12-5 and TRBJ2-1, with 8 nucleotides matching TRBD2. The V segment lost 2 bases and the J segment 5 bases; nucleotides outside the gene matches: 11. The V gene's germline CDR1 is LGHNT and CDR2 FRNRAP. This CDR3 is built from 17 residues. CDR3 amino acids: CASGLPKDGRENNEQFF. The CDR3 bases are TGTGCTAGTGGTTTGCCTAAAGACGGGAGGGAGAACAATGAGCAGTTCTTC. The full variable domain, completed using reference TRBV12-5 and TRBJ2-1, is DARVTQTPRHKVTEMGQEVTMRCQPILGHNTVFWYRQTMMQGLELLAYFRNRAPLDDSGMPKDRFSAEMPDATLATLKIQPSEPRDSAVYFCASGLPKDGRENNEQFFGPGTRLTVL.

This clonotype occurred a few times. V is TRBV5-5 and J is TRBJ2-1; TRBD2 matches at 9 bases. Germline CDR1 is SGHKS and CDR2 is YYEKEE (reference sequence). V was clipped by 1 base and J by 5 bases; unmatched bases: 7. The CDR3 consists of 16 residues. CDR3 in amino acids: CASSLFGLAGHNEQFF. CDR3 coding DNA: TGTGCCAGCAGCTTGTTCGGGCTAGCGGGGCACAATGAGCAGTTCTTC.

The chain carries TRBV12-3 or TRBV12-4 and TRBJ2-7, with 13 bases fitting TRBD2. Trimming took 6 bases from V and 5 from J; bases not matched to a gene: 10. The CDR3 extends over 16 amino acids. The CDR3 loop is CASSYTGTSGMNEQYF. CDR3 sequence (DNA): TGTGCCAGCAGCTACACCGGGACTAGCGGGATGAACGAGCAGTACTTC.

This clonotype has at least ten counts. The rearrangement uses TRBV5-1 and TRBJ2-1; 8 nucleotides align to TRBD2. Germline V CDR1 and CDR2: SGHRS, YFSETQ. CDR3 size: 16 residues. With 0 bases clipped from V and 0 bases from J, the junction kept 2 bases outside the gene matches. The CDR3 protein is CASSLAGGGSYNEQFF. The DNA of the CDR3 is TGCGCCAGCAGCTTGGCGGGGGGGGGCTCCTACAATGAGCAGTTCTTC. Complete variable domain (other parts from reference TRBV5-1 and TRBJ2-1): KAGVTQTPRYLIKTRGQQVTLSCSPISGHRSVSWYQQTPGQGLQFLFEYFSETQRNKGNFPGRFSGRQFSNSRSEMNVSTLELGDSALYLCASSLAGGGSYNEQFFGPGTRLTVL.

The chain joins TRBV6-1 to TRBJ2-6, with D perhaps TRBD1 (6 bases). CDR1 MNHNS and CDR2 SASEGT come from the germline V gene. V was pared by 6 bases and J by 2 bases, with 11 bases between. This CDR3 region has 15 residues. In nucleotides, the CDR3 is TGTGCCAGCAGCAGAGGGGGAGCTGGGGCCAACGTCCTGACTTTC. This gives the protein CASSRGGAGANVLTF.

The V and J genes are TRBV3-1 and TRBJ1-5; D possibly corresponds to TRBD1 (5 bases). The germline V gene has CDR1 LGHDT and CDR2 YNNKEL (reference sequence). V lost 3 bases to trimming and J lost 10 bases, with 10 bases between them. The CDR3 consists of 12 residues. CDR3 amino acids: CASSQGPGPQHF. DNA of the CDR3: TGTGCCAGCAGCCAGGGACCGGGTCCCCAGCATTTT.